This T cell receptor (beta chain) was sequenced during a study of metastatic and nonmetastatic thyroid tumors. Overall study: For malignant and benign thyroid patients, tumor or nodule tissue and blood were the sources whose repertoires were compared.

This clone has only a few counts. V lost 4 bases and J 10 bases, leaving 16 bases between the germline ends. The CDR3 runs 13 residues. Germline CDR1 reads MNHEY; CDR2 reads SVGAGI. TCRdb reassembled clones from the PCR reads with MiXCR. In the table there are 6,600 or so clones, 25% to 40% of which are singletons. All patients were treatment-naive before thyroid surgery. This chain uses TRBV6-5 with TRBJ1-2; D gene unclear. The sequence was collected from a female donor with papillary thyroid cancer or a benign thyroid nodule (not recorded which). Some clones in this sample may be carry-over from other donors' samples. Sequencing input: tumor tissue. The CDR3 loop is CASSLIEGLDYTF. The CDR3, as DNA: TGTGCCAGCAGTTTAATCGAGGGTCTTGACTACACCTTC.